These T cell receptor beta chains were read from a single sample in a study of blood T cell repertoires in COVID-19. Assay: immunoSEQ multiplex PCR; the TCRdb copy retains only in-frame clones and omits some. The profile shows more than 85,000 clones, 84% of them singletons. Sequencing input: peripheral blood. Receptor source: a human donor in a cohort sampled during active COVID-19. The CDR3 runs from the conserved cysteine through the conserved F or W.

v_call,j_call,cdr3_aa
TRBV3-1/TRBV3-2,TRBJ2-7,CASSQGRIAAAYEQYF
TRBV4-2,TRBJ1-2,CASSQAATTNYGYTF
TRBV11-2,TRBJ1-6,CASSWDRNNSPLHF
TRBV28,TRBJ1-6,CASSFNSRGDGSPLHF
TRBV7-2,TRBJ1-1,CASSFGDRENTEAFF
TRBV20-1,TRBJ1-2,CSATVYYGYTF
TRBV19,TRBJ2-3,CASSPRGPAAGRTDTQYF
TRBV4-1,TRBJ1-1,CASSQSGGTITEAFF
TRBV29-1,TRBJ2-7,CSVYTNYEQYF
TRBV5-1,TRBJ2-7,CASSLARMLAGKSSYEQYF